This T cell receptor (beta chain) was identified in a study of preoperative IRX-2 immunotherapy in early breast cancer. Concerning this clone itself: One end of the junction fails to match germline, which may point to a read error.

The treatment is: preoperative locoregional IRX-2 cytokine immunotherapy. Patients received preoperative, locoregional IRX-2 cytokine immunotherapy in a phase Ib study. Sequenced by immunoSEQ multiplex PCR; TCRdb stores in-frame clones only, minus some. The profile covers some 29,000 clones, with nearly 90% appearing a single time and approximately 9.9% taken by the ten largest. The sequence was collected from a human donor with breast cancer. Sampling was carried out from a patient treated with IRX-2 immunotherapy.

The CDR3 region is CVSSTPSEASYNEQFF. The CDR3 nucleotides read TGTGTCAGCAGTACCCCCAGCGAAGCATCCTACAATGAGCAGTTCTTC. The V gene is TRBV28, the J gene TRBJ2-1; D is uncertain. The CDR3 is 16 amino acids. CDR1 MDHEN and CDR2 SYDVKM come from the germline V gene.